Each of the 7 T cell receptor beta chains below was sequenced from the same sample in a study of a mutant IDH1 vaccine in newly diagnosed glioma. These TCRs are of unknown antigen specificity. Time point defined: week 47, end of study. Each dose of the vaccine consisted of 300 ug of mutant IDH1 20-mer peptide, with topical imiquimod. TCRdb's copy holds only in-frame clones and misses some; the assay was immunoSEQ multiplex PCR. The sample includes almost 95,000 clones, over 85% of them seen just once. The starting material was PBMCs, obtained from a glioma patient whose treatment included an IDH1 peptide vaccine. These receptors were obtained from a woman aged 45-59 years with glioma.

Only one count was recorded for this clone. This chain links TRBV2 with TRBJ2-5; no clear D. CDR3 length: 13 amino acids. Trimming removed 3 bases at V and 4 bases at J, with 9 bases between. Germline V gives CDR1 SNHLY, CDR2 FYNNEI. Here the CDR3 DNA reads TGTGCCAGCAGTGATACAGTACGAGAGACCCAGTACTTC. It translates to CASSDTVRETQYF.

This clone was detected only once. The J gene is TRBJ2-7, the V gene TRBV7-9; D is perhaps TRBD2 (6 bases). With 1 base removed from V and 6 bases from J, the gap between germline ends came to 13 bases. Germline V lookup: CDR1 SEHNR, CDR2 FQNEAQ (reference sequence). CDR3 length equals 14 residues. The CDR3 is CASSLGREAGEQYF. The CDR3, as DNA: TGTGCCAGCAGCTTAGGCAGGGAGGCGGGCGAGCAGTACTTC. Drawing the rest from reference TRBV7-9 and TRBJ2-7, the complete variable domain is DTGVSQNPRHKITKRGQNVTFRCDPISEHNRLYWYRQTLGQGPEFLTYFQNEAQLEKSRLLSDRFSAERPKGSFSTLEIQRTEQGDSAMYLCASSLGREAGEQYFGPGTRLTVT.

V and J are TRBV5-1 and TRBJ2-7; D might be TRBD1 (6 bases). Per the germline V gene, CDR1 is SGHRS and CDR2 is YFSETQ. The CDR3 loop spans 15 amino acids. Trimming cost V 0 bases and J 2 bases, with 12 bases left between them. CDR3 loop: CASSLVSAGAYEQYF. The CDR3 DNA is TGCGCCAGCAGCTTGGTTTCGGCAGGGGCCTACGAGCAGTACTTC.

This clone was counted once. The genes are TRBV30 and TRBJ2-1, with a possible D match to TRBD2 (6 bases). The CDR3 is 16 amino acids. Germline V gene data show CDR1 as GTSNPN and CDR2 as SVGIG (reference sequence). V was pared by 3 bases and J by 1 base, with 16 bases between. The CDR3 DNA reads TGTGCCTGGAGGAGTACCGGGGGAGTATCCTACAATGAGCAGTTCTTC. This translates into CAWRSTGGVSYNEQFF. The entire variable domain, with the rest obtained from reference TRBV30 and TRBJ2-1, is as follows: SQTIHQWPATLVQPVGSPLSLECTVEGTSNPNLYWYRQAAGRGLQLLFYSVGIGQISSEVPQNLSASRPQDRQFILSSKKLLLSDSGFYLCAWRSTGGVSYNEQFFGPGTRLTVL.

The chain uses TRBV7-6 and TRBJ1-3; weak D call: TRBD1 (5 bases). V gave up 2 bases and J gave up 8 bases, with 13 bases separating them. Germline V gene data show CDR1 as SGHVS and CDR2 as FNYEAQ. The CDR3 spans 14 residues. CDR3 protein: CASSLNTRGDTIYF. DNA of the CDR3: TGTGCCAGCAGCTTAAACACCCGAGGGGACACCATATATTTT.

The chain employs TRBV28 and TRBJ2-2, with no clear D. Germline V gives CDR1 MDHEN, CDR2 SYDVKM. The CDR3 is 11 amino acids. Trimming shortened V by 8 bases and J by 1 base, and 2 bases separated the two germline ends. CDR3 protein: CASENTGELFF. CDR3 DNA: TGTGCCAGCGAGAACACCGGGGAGCTGTTTTTT.

The chain joins TRBV18 to TRBJ2-3; the D is unclear. With 2 bases removed from V and 9 bases from J, the gap between germline ends came to 12 bases. Looked up from germline, CDR1 is KGHSH and CDR2 is LQKENI. CDR3 length: 13 residues. CDR3 bases: TGTGCCAGCTCACCAGATAGTCCAGCGACGCAGTATTTT. Encoded protein: CASSPDSPATQYF.